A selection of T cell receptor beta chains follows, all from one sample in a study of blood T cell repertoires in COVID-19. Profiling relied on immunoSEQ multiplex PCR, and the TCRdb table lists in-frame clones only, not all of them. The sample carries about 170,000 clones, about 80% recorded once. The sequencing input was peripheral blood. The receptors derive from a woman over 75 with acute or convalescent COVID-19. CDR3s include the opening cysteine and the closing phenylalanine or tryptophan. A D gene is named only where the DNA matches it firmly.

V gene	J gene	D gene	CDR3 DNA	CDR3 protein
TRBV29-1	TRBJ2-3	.	TGCAGCGTTGTACCGGGAGGCACAGATACGCAGTATTTT	CSVVPGGTDTQYF
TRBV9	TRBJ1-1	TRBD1	TGTGCCAGCAGCGTAGTGCCCCCGACAGGGTCCGTTGCTAAAGCTTTCTTT	CASSVVPPTGSVAKAFF
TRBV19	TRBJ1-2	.	TGTGCCAGTAGTATAGAGGTAGCATCTGATGGCTACACCTTC	CASSIEVASDGYTF
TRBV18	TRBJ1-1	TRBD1	TGTGCCAGCTCACCGCAACAGGGGGCGAACACTGAAGCTTTCTTT	CASSPQQGANTEAFF
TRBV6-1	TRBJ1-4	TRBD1	TGTGCCAGCGCCGGGACAGGGACTAATGAAAAACTGTTTTTT	CASAGTGTNEKLFF
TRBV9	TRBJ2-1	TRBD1	TGTGCCAGCAGCGTACAGGGGGAAAATGAGCAGTTCTTC	CASSVQGENEQFF
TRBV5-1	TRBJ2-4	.	TGCGCCAGCAGCTTGGCCGGAAGTGCGACAGATGCCAAAAACATTCAGTACTTC	CASSLAGSATDAKNIQYF
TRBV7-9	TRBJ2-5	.	TGTGCCAGCAGCTTAGCCCTAGCAGAGACCCAGTACTTC	CASSLALAETQYF
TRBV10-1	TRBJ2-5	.	TGCGCCAGCAGTGAGATCCCTTCAGGGACCCAGTACTTC	CASSEIPSGTQYF
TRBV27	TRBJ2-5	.	TGTGCCAGCAGACATGTGTATGCCACTAACCAAGAGACCCAGTACTTC	CASRHVYATNQETQYF
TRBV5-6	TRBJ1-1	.	TGTGCCAGCAGCTTAAACAGGAACACTGAAGCTTTCTTT	CASSLNRNTEAFF
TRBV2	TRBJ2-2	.	TGTGCCAGCAGGCCAGACAGCAACACCGGGGAGCTGTTTTTT	CASRPDSNTGELFF
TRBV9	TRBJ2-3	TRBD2	TGTGCCAGCAGCGTAGGCCCAGCGGGGCGCACAGATACGCAGTATTTT	CASSVGPAGRTDTQYF
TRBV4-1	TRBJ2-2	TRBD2	TGCGCCAGCAGCCAATTAGCGGGATTGTACACCGGGGAGCTGTTTTTT	CASSQLAGLYTGELFF
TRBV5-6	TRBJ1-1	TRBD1	TGTGCCAGCAGCTCGCTTCAGACAGGGGGCGCTGTAGCTTTCTTT	CASSSLQTGGAVAFF
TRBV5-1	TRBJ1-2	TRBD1	TGCGCCAGCAGCCCTGGACAGGGTTCGGATGGCTACACCTTC	CASSPGQGSDGYTF